The 29 T cell receptor beta chains below come from one sample, sequenced in a study of blood T cell repertoires in COVID-19. Using immunoSEQ multiplex PCR, the repertoire was profiled, and TCRdb retains in-frame clones only, with some absent. The repertoire holds roughly 49,000 clones, over 90% seen once, with around 1% in the top ten. Source material: peripheral blood. Receptors were obtained from a man between 60 and 70 years old with COVID-19, enrolled during active disease.

The chain uses TRBV18 and TRBJ2-3; tentative D call: TRBD1 (6 bases). CDR1 is KGHSH, CDR2 LQKENI, per germline. V was cut by 2 bases and J by 3 bases, with 15 bases left in between. This CDR3 comprises 16 residues. The DNA for the CDR3 is TGTGCCAGCTCACCAACTACAGGGTCATTAACAGATACGCAGTATTTT. Its protein product is CASSPTTGSLTDTQYF.

The CDR3: CASSVGQSSGYTF. CDR3 sequence (DNA): TGTGCCAGCAGCGTGGGACAGTCTAGTGGCTACACCTTC. V usage is TRBV9 and J usage is TRBJ1-2, with 7 bases that match TRBD1. The CDR3 covers 13 residues. The V and J ends lost 2 bases and 7 bases, in that order; junction bases with no gene match: 5. Germline V CDR1 and CDR2: SGDLS, YYNGEE.

The genes are TRBV7-3 and TRBJ2-3; 10 positions agree with TRBD1. CDR1 is SGHTA, CDR2 FQGTGA, per germline. The CDR3 is made up of 14 amino acids. V lost 5 bases to trimming and J lost 1 base; unmatched junction nucleotides: 0. DNA for the CDR3: TGTGCCAGCAGCGGGACAGGGGGCACAGATACGCAGTATTTT. Protein sequence: CASSGTGGTDTQYF. Together with reference TRBV7-3 and TRBJ2-3, the CDR3 gives the full variable domain: GAGVSQTPSNKVTEKGKYVELRCDPISGHTALYWYRQSLGQGPEFLIYFQGTGAADDSGLPNDRFFAVRPEGSVSTLKIQRTERGDSAVYLCASSGTGGTDTQYFGPGTRLTVL.

This chain links TRBV6-5 with TRBJ2-7; 9 bases line up with TRBD1. The V segment lost 2 bases and the J segment 2 bases; nucleotides outside the gene matches: 4. Germline V CDR1 and CDR2: MNHEY, SVGAGI. This CDR3 has 15 amino acids. The CDR3, as DNA: TGTGCCAGCAGTTACGGACAGGGGACGACCTACGAGCAGTACTTC. The encoded protein is CASSYGQGTTYEQYF.

The CDR3 nucleotides read TGTGCCAGCAGCGCCGGGTCGGCACAAGGCTACACCTTC. This sequence encodes CASSAGSAQGYTF. The chain is built from TRBV14 and TRBJ1-2; D is unresolved. The CDR3 runs 13 residues. Trimming stripped 5 bases from V and 8 bases from J, with 15 bases between. The germline V gene encodes CDR1 SGHDN and CDR2 FVKESK.

This sequence joins TRBV11-2 and TRBJ2-7, with TRBD2 identical over 9 bases. V trimming: 5 bases; J trimming: 4 bases; junction bases outside the gene matches: 3. CDR3 size: 13 residues. Germline lookup yields CDR1 SGHAT and CDR2 FQNNGV. CDR3 DNA sequence: TGTGCCAGCAGCCCGGGACTAGCTTACGAGCAGTACTTC. It specifies CASSPGLAYEQYF.

The CDR3 DNA sequence: TGTGCCAGCAGTGAAAGGACAGGGCTCTACAATGAGCAGTTCTTC. Protein: CASSERTGLYNEQFF. The V and J genes are TRBV2 and TRBJ2-1, with TRBD1 matching over 8 bases. This CDR3 is 15 amino acids long. V lost 2 bases and J lost 3; bases outside the gene matches: 3. Germline-derived CDR1 and CDR2 are SNHLY and FYNNEI.

The V call is TRBV5-6, the J call TRBJ2-7, with TRBD1 matching over 9 bases. Germline V CDR1 and CDR2: SGHDT, YYEEEE. The CDR3 is 14 residues long. The junction had 3 bases not matched to a gene; V was cut back by 4 bases and J by 1 base. The CDR3, as DNA: TGTGCCAGCAGCCGCGGGACAGGGTCCTACGAGCAGTACTTC. This encodes CASSRGTGSYEQYF.

CDR3 sequence: CASSTRQGMAGANVLTF. CDR3 coding DNA: TGTGCCAGCAGTACCCGACAGGGAATGGCCGGGGCCAACGTCCTGACTTTC. V is TRBV2 and J is TRBJ2-6; 7 bases line up with TRBD1. Trimming at V came to 5 bases and at J to 4 bases, leaving 11 bases not matched to a gene. Germline CDR1 reads SNHLY; CDR2 reads FYNNEI. This CDR3 region has 17 residues.

The chain carries TRBV6-5 and TRBJ1-1; the D gene is possibly TRBD1 (5 bases). The V end lost 0 bases, the J end lost 6 bases, and 11 bases lay between the germline ends. Germline V CDR1 and CDR2: MNHEY, SVGAGI. This CDR3 contains 14 residues. In DNA form, the CDR3 reads TGTGCCAGCAGTTACTCACGCAGGGCGGCTGAAGCTTTCTTT. Its translation: CASSYSRRAAEAFF.

The gene calls are TRBV6-5 and TRBJ1-5, with TRBD1 identical over 10 bases. Trimming at V came to 9 bases and at J to 1 base, leaving 6 bases not matched to a gene. This CDR3 is 15 amino acids long. Germline V gene lookup returns CDR1 MNHEY and CDR2 SVGAGI. The CDR3 DNA follows: TGTGCCAGTTCGACAGGGGGCCAGAGCAATCAGCCCCAGCATTTT. Encoded protein: CASSTGGQSNQPQHF.

The V and J genes are TRBV7-2 and TRBJ1-1, with 7 bases identical to TRBD1. CDR3 length: 14 residues. The germline V gene has CDR1 SGHTA and CDR2 FQGNSA. V shed 5 bases and J 1 base; nucleotides not matched to a gene: 4. This CDR3 reads CASSQTGSNTEAFF. DNA for the CDR3: TGTGCCAGCAGCCAGACAGGGTCGAACACTGAAGCTTTCTTT.

The V call is TRBV15, the J call TRBJ2-1, with 7 positions matching TRBD1. CDR1 is LNHNV, CDR2 YYDKDF, per germline (reference sequence). The CDR3 has 15 amino acids. V shed 7 bases and J 3 bases; nucleotides not matched to a gene: 9. The CDR3 loop is CATTDRTGDYNEQFF. The CDR3, as DNA: TGTGCCACCACGGATCGGACAGGAGACTACAATGAGCAGTTCTTC. The variable domain in full, with the rest retrieved from reference TRBV15 and TRBJ2-1, is DAMVIQNPRYQVTQFGKPVTLSCSQTLNHNVMYWYQQKSSQAPKLLFHYYDKDFNNEADTPDNFQSRRPNTSFCFLDIRSPGLGDTAMYLCATTDRTGDYNEQFFGPGTRLTVL.

The rearrangement links TRBV5-4 to TRBJ2-7, with D possibly being TRBD1 (6 bases). Trimming removed 4 bases from V and 0 bases from J, with 11 bases in between. Germline V gene data show CDR1 as SGHNT and CDR2 as YYREEE (reference sequence). The CDR3 extends over 14 amino acids. DNA of the CDR3: TGTGCCAGCAGCCCCCGGGACAACTCCTACGAGCAGTACTTC. Encoded protein: CASSPRDNSYEQYF.

The CDR3 sequence is CASSRTGGADEQFF. DNA of the CDR3: TGTGCCAGCTCACGGACAGGGGGCGCGGATGAGCAGTTCTTC. The chain links TRBV18 to TRBJ2-1; 11 bases match TRBD1. This CDR3 is built from 14 residues. From germline, CDR1 is KGHSH and CDR2 LQKENI. V lost 4 bases to trimming and J lost 8 bases; unmatched junction nucleotides: 4.

V and J are TRBV19 and TRBJ1-5; D may be TRBD1 (5 bases). The CDR3 covers 14 residues. From germline, CDR1 is LNHDA and CDR2 SQIVND (reference sequence). The V gene lost 4 bases and the J gene lost 0 bases, with 7 bases spanning the gap. The CDR3 DNA reads TGTGCCAGTAGTACCGGGGGTAGCAATCAGCCCCAGCATTTT. It specifies CASSTGGSNQPQHF.

This clone was observed a few times. The rearrangement links TRBV4-3 to TRBJ2-2; tentative D call: TRBD2 (6 bases). Trimming removed 0 bases at V and 4 bases at J, with 12 bases between. Per the germline V gene, CDR1 is LGHNA and CDR2 is YSLEER. This CDR3 contains 16 residues. The CDR3 bases are TGCGCCAGCAGCCAAGACCGGCTAGCGCGCACCGGGGAGCTGTTTTTT. It yields the protein CASSQDRLARTGELFF.

The chain uses TRBV7-9 and TRBJ1-3; D is unclear. Germline CDR1 and CDR2: SEHNR and FQNEAQ (reference sequence). This CDR3 has 14 residues. Trimming took off 1 base at V and 3 bases at J, with 7 bases between the two ends. In nucleotides, the CDR3 is TGTGCCAGCAGCTTAGGTCCAGGTGGAAACACCATATATTTT. Amino acids: CASSLGPGGNTIYF. The variable domain in full, completed from reference TRBV7-9 and TRBJ1-3, reads DTGVSQNPRHKITKRGQNVTFRCDPISEHNRLYWYRQTLGQGPEFLTYFQNEAQLEKSRLLSDRFSAERPKGSFSTLEIQRTEQGDSAMYLCASSLGPGGNTIYFGEGSWLTVV.

This clone was found a few times. This sequence joins TRBV18 and TRBJ1-2, with 10 bases lining up with TRBD1. The CDR3 length is 15 residues. The trim removed 6 bases at V and 2 bases at J, leaving 6 bases unmatched. Per the germline V gene, CDR1 is KGHSH and CDR2 is LQKENI. The CDR3 loop reads CASSPGTGENYGYTF. As DNA, the CDR3 is TGTGCCAGCTCGCCCGGGACAGGGGAAAACTATGGCTACACCTTC.

V usage is TRBV9 and J usage is TRBJ2-2, with TRBD2 identical over 8 bases. This CDR3 is built from 16 residues. V was clipped by 2 bases and J by 2 bases; unmatched bases: 5. CDR1 and CDR2 (germline): SGDLS, YYNGEE. The CDR3 reads CASSVGAGGNTGELFF. The CDR3 DNA follows: TGTGCCAGCAGCGTTGGGGCGGGAGGAAACACCGGGGAGCTGTTTTTT.

V usage is TRBV18 and J usage is TRBJ2-7; D might be TRBD2 (5 bases). The ends were cut back, 3 bases at V and 7 bases at J, with 16 bases in the middle. The CDR3 runs 14 residues. From germline, CDR1 is KGHSH and CDR2 LQKENI. The DNA of the CDR3 is TGTGCCAGCTCACCGAGCGGCCAAAGGGTGGAGCAGTACTTC. It encodes CASSPSGQRVEQYF.

The rearrangement uses TRBV2 and TRBJ1-3, with 9 bases aligning to TRBD1. Trimming took 6 bases from V and 0 from J; bases not matched to a gene: 3. This CDR3 spans 15 amino acids. The germline V gene has CDR1 SNHLY and CDR2 FYNNEI. The CDR3: CASRETGGSGNTIYF. CDR3 nucleotide sequence: TGTGCCAGCAGAGAGACAGGGGGCTCTGGAAACACCATATATTTT.

This chain uses TRBV28 with TRBJ2-2, with 12 bases identical to TRBD2. The CDR3 is made up of 18 amino acids. The trim removed 8 bases at V and 0 bases at J, leaving 10 bases unmatched. Germline V gene lookup returns CDR1 MDHEN and CDR2 SYDVKM. CDR3 residues: CASPRLAGEIPNTGELFF. CDR3 bases: TGTGCCAGCCCCCGACTAGCGGGAGAGATTCCGAACACCGGGGAGCTGTTTTTT. The full variable domain, completed using reference TRBV28 and TRBJ2-2, is DVKVTQSSRYLVKRTGEKVFLECVQDMDHENMFWYRQDPGLGLRLIYFSYDVKMKEKGDIPEGYSVSREKKERFSLILESASTNQTSMYLCASPRLAGEIPNTGELFFGEGSRLTVL.

CDR3 sequence: CASIATLGGQGINYGYTF. CDR3 bases: TGTGCCAGCATCGCAACCCTCGGAGGACAGGGCATAAACTATGGCTACACCTTC. This rearrangement joins TRBV28 to TRBJ1-2; the match to TRBD1 covers 8 bases. Germline CDR1 MDHEN, CDR2 SYDVKM. Trimming cost V 7 bases and J 2 bases; bases outside gene matches: 18. This CDR3 spans 18 amino acids.

The V call is TRBV19, the J call TRBJ1-6; tentative D call: TRBD1 (6 bases). CDR3 size: 18 residues. Deletions cut 3 bases from V and 0 bases from J, with 15 bases between. The V gene's germline CDR1 is LNHDA and CDR2 SQIVND (reference sequence). CDR3 residues: CASSIRGDRSSYNSPLHF. The CDR3 bases are TGTGCCAGTAGTATCCGAGGAGACAGGAGCTCCTATAATTCACCCCTCCACTTT.

The V and J genes are TRBV10-3 and TRBJ2-7; TRBD1 matches at 10 bases. Germline V gives CDR1 ENHRY, CDR2 SYGVKD. Unmatched junction bases numbered 11, after V lost 3 bases and J lost 0 bases. The CDR3 runs 18 residues. The CDR3 DNA reads as TGTGCCATCAGTGAATACGGACAGGGGGTAACCAGCTCCTACGAGCAGTACTTC. Protein product: CAISEYGQGVTSSYEQYF.

The rearrangement joins TRBV18 to TRBJ1-2, with D unresolved. The V gene lost 4 bases and the J gene lost 8 bases, with 14 bases spanning the gap. CDR1 is KGHSH and CDR2 is LQKENI in the germline V gene. The CDR3 consists of 13 residues. CDR3 bases: TGTGCCAGCTCACTTTTGGCTGCACAGGGCTACACCTTC. Translating it yields CASSLLAAQGYTF.

This clone was picked up one time. The chain has TRBV10-1 and TRBJ1-5; 12 bases match TRBD1. Unmatched junction bases numbered 19, after V lost 10 bases and J lost 0 bases. CDR1 is WNHNN, CDR2 SYGVQD, per germline (reference sequence). The CDR3 spans 20 residues. CDR3 DNA: TGCGCCATCAAGAGTAAAACCGGGACAGGGGGCGGGTATAGCAATCAGCCCCAGCATTTT. This codes for CAIKSKTGTGGGYSNQPQHF.

The chain uses TRBV28 and TRBJ1-3; no reliable D call. This CDR3 is 14 amino acids long. The V gene's germline CDR1 is MDHEN and CDR2 SYDVKM. V lost 6 bases and J 4 bases, leaving 13 bases between the germline ends. In DNA, the CDR3 is TGTGCCAGCAGGACGGGAGTCTACGGAAACACCATATATTTT. It yields the protein CASRTGVYGNTIYF.